The 6 T cell receptor beta chains in this list originate from one sample, sequenced in a study of blood T cell repertoires in COVID-19. The assay was immunoSEQ multiplex PCR, and TCRdb's table has in-frame clones only and misses some. The top ten clones hold approximately 9.9% of a sample with 150,000 to 200,000 clones, roughly four fifths of them seen once. Sequencing input: PBMCs or T cells enriched from blood (not recorded which). Receptors originate from a man aged 50-59 years who had recovered from COVID-19.

The J gene is TRBJ2-3, the V gene TRBV5-4; 11 bases map to TRBD2. The CDR3 consists of 15 residues. V lost 4 bases, J lost 2 bases, and 3 bases stayed unmatched. CDR1 and CDR2 (germline): SGHNT, YYREEE (reference sequence). The CDR3: CASSTGLADTDTQYF. CDR3 DNA sequence: TGTGCCAGCAGCACGGGACTAGCGGACACAGATACGCAGTATTTT.

The chain carries TRBV19 and TRBJ1-2; tentative D call: TRBD1 (6 bases). Germline lookup yields CDR1 LNHDA and CDR2 SQIVND (reference sequence). Trimming stripped 5 bases from V and 4 bases from J, with 8 bases between. This CDR3 contains 12 residues. In DNA, the CDR3 is TGTGCCAGTAGTCCAGGGGCCTATGGCTACACCTTC. Its translation is CASSPGAYGYTF.

V usage is TRBV11-3 and J usage is TRBJ2-5; TRBD2 aligns across 10 bases. V shed 5 bases, J shed 0 bases, and the junction held 9 bases outside the gene matches. The CDR3 loop spans 17 amino acids. The germline gives CDR1 SGHNT, CDR2 YENEEA. CDR3 in DNA: TGTGCCAGCAGCATTCACGAGCGGGAGGGCCACCAAGAGACCCAGTACTTC. Translating gives CASSIHEREGHQETQYF.

The V and J genes are TRBV7-9 and TRBJ1-1; 7 bases line up with TRBD1. The CDR3 has 11 residues. Trimming at V came to 1 base and at J to 11 bases, leaving 1 base not matched to a gene. Per the germline V gene, CDR1 is SEHNR and CDR2 is FQNEAQ (reference sequence). CDR3 sequence: CASSLEGAAFF. The CDR3 nucleotides read TGTGCCAGCAGCTTAGAGGGGGCGGCTTTCTTT. The whole variable domain, filled in from reference TRBV7-9 and TRBJ1-1, reads DTGVSQNPRHKITKRGQNVTFRCDPISEHNRLYWYRQTLGQGPEFLTYFQNEAQLEKSRLLSDRFSAERPKGSFSTLEIQRTEQGDSAMYLCASSLEGAAFFGQGTRLTVV.

The rearrangement joins TRBV6-5 to TRBJ1-2; maybe TRBD1 (6 bases). V was pared by 4 bases and J by 2 bases, with 11 bases between. Germline lookup yields CDR1 MNHEY and CDR2 SVGAGI. This CDR3 has 14 residues. CDR3 sequence reads: CASSSPDRNYGYTF. The CDR3 DNA sequence: TGTGCCAGCAGTTCCCCGGACAGAAACTATGGCTACACCTTC.

This sequence joins TRBV2 and TRBJ1-6; tentative D call: TRBD1 (5 bases). Germline CDR1 is SNHLY and CDR2 is FYNNEI. The V end lost 8 bases, the J end lost 7 bases, and 12 bases lay between the germline ends. This CDR3 contains 13 residues. CDR3 amino acids: CASSSTENSPLHF. The DNA of the CDR3 is TGTGCCAGCTCTTCGACAGAGAATTCACCCCTCCACTTT.